These T cell receptor beta chains were read from a single sample in a study of cytomegalovirus exposure and HLA in healthy donors. Here immunoSEQ multiplex PCR was the method, and the copy in TCRdb shows in-frame clones only, minus some. The repertoire includes hundreds of thousands of clones, about 80% of them detected once, and 2.7% sits in the top ten. Specimen: PBMCs. The receptors come from a woman aged 55-69 years in good health and CMV-seropositive. The CDR3 runs from the conserved cysteine through the conserved F or W. The order of the fields is clone size, J gene, V gene, CDR3 length, CDR3 protein. The size of a clone is reported for some rows only, either as once, few or many, or as a class for expanded clones.

- TRBJ2-7 TRBV6-6 15 CASSYTGTGGNEQYF
few TRBJ2-6 TRBV5-4 15 CASSRESSGANVLTF
few TRBJ1-5 TRBV19 15 CASSIVGQRNQPQHF
- TRBJ1-2 TRBV5-1 15 CASSSTGTGEGGYTF
- TRBJ1-1 TRBV5-1 14 CASSDRPGQGEAFF
- TRBJ1-2 TRBV27 21 CASSIYSPRTGGLVTNYGYTF
few TRBJ2-1 TRBV7-2 15 CASSLEAGGLNEQFF
- TRBJ2-1 TRBV5-6 12 CASSTGTNEQFF
- TRBJ2-7 TRBV6-5 14 CASSSQGFGYEQYF
- TRBJ2-3 TRBV4-2 16 CASSQDGTGGIDTQYF
- TRBJ1-4 TRBV18 15 CASSPRQGSNEKLFF
- TRBJ1-1 TRBV2 17 CASSTPPWTGTDTEAFF
- TRBJ2-7 TRBV6-1 14 CASSVASDPYEQYF
- TRBJ1-6 TRBV5-8 13 CASSLEQGTPLHF
- TRBJ2-1 TRBV5-7 14 CASSLQKDREEEFF
- TRBJ2-5 TRBV7-9 14 CASSPRLETETQYF
- TRBJ2-7 TRBV11-2 17 CASSLWGLGTGAYEQYF
- TRBJ2-1 TRBV7-2 15 CASSLQGSSYNEQFF
- - TRBV28 14 CASSFLRVPYEQYF
- TRBJ1-2 TRBV10-3 14 CAISESGSNYGYTF
few TRBJ2-3 TRBV2 14 CASSGLAGLDTQYF
- TRBJ1-1 TRBV4-2 19 CASSPTSFGQGLQNTEAFF
- TRBJ2-7 TRBV9 16 CASSVAGSGGYSEQYF
- TRBJ2-7 TRBV10-1 15 CASSGQGQAFYEQYF
few TRBJ2-7 TRBV5-1 13 CASSSTGGDEQYF
- TRBJ1-6 TRBV28 17 CASISGGGSSYNSPLHF
few TRBJ2-7 TRBV2 14 CASRARVLKYEQYF
- TRBJ2-2 TRBV12-5 17 CASGPTTAIANTGELFF
- TRBJ2-2 TRBV5-1 13 CASSLWGEGELFF
- TRBJ2-7 TRBV5-1 16 CASSLPAGAFSYEQYF
- TRBJ1-4 TRBV7-9 14 CASSLLATNEKLFF
once TRBJ2-7 TRBV6-5 15 CASSPEDSRGGEQYF